A selection of T cell receptor beta chains follows, all from one sample in a study of vaccination and CD4 T cells after COVID-19. These TCRs' antigens remain unknown. TCRdb ran MiXCR on the PCR reads and lists one entry per CDR3 protein. The sample holds about 4,600 distinct CDR3 sequences; 40% to 55% are singletons and the top ten take around 41%. The sequencing sample was made of CD4+ T cells from blood, cultured in vitro. The source of these receptors is a human donor who had recovered from COVID-19. Both conserved end residues are part of each CDR3. A D gene is named only where the DNA matches it firmly. Part of the rows lack a size; the others show once, few, many or a class for expanded clones.

TRBJ2-5,medium-sized,TRBV2,.,CASRNRDRQETQYF,TGTGCCAGCAGAAACAGGGACCGGCAAGAGACCCAGTACTTC
TRBJ2-1,.,TRBV7-2,TRBD2,CASSFTTSGGAWLF,TGTGCCAGCAGCTTCACGACTAGCGGGGGGGCTTGGCTCTTC
TRBJ2-5,.,TRBV24-1,TRBD1,CATSDPRGDSRGETQYF,TGTGCCACCAGTGATCCACGAGGGGACAGTAGGGGGGAGACCCAGTACTTC
TRBJ2-2,few,TRBV20-1,.,CSARGLAGELFF,TGCAGTGCTAGAGGGCTGGCCGGGGAGCTGTTTTTT
TRBJ1-5,.,TRBV12-3/TRBV12-4,.,CASSFSGFDQPQHF,TGTGCCAGCAGTTTTTCGGGATTTGATCAGCCCCAGCATTTT
TRBJ2-3,.,TRBV30,.,CAWSVTGRSTDTQYF,TGTGCCTGGAGTGTAACGGGGAGAAGCACAGATACGCAGTATTTT
TRBJ1-2,.,TRBV7-2,.,CASSVGRSNYGYTF,TGTGCCAGCAGTGTTGGCAGATCGAACTATGGCTACACCTTC
TRBJ1-1,large,TRBV2,.,CASSEIMGDTEAFF,TGTGCCAGCAGTGAAATTATGGGGGACACTGAAGCTTTCTTT
TRBJ2-3,few,TRBV4-3,TRBD1,CASSQGGGAKDTQYF,TGCGCCAGCAGCCAAGGAGGGGGCGCGAAGGATACGCAGTATTTT
TRBJ1-1,.,TRBV2,TRBD1,CASRDRVLTTEAFF,TGTGCCAGCAGGGACAGGGTGCTTACAACTGAAGCTTTCTTT